The T cell receptor (beta chain) under discussion was sequenced for a study of CD8 T cells in ankylosing spondylitis. Study-level findings and limits: There was reportedly significant enrichment of clones that were disease-linked in matched ankylosing spondylitis synovial fluid. Characteristic of ankylosing spondylitis blood, it appeared, was a TCR beta motif comprising roughly 8 highly homologous variants. Clones linked to disease, bearing a CD8+ phenotype, were relatively rare in peripheral blood.

At least ten counts were recorded for this clonotype. The antigen is unknown. Trimming left V 6 bases short and J 5 bases short, with 16 bases between. Germline V gene data show CDR1 as MDHEN and CDR2 as SYDVKM. The CDR3 sequence is 14 residues long. Quantitative 5'-RACE with molecular barcodes produced the TCR beta libraries. One entry per CDR3 protein, called by TCRdb with MiXCR from the 5' RACE reads. The sample carries more than 500,000 distinct CDR3 sequences, approximately 5% recorded once. Material: blood, either unsorted or a sorted T cell fraction (not recorded which). This sequence originates from a male donor with ankylosing spondylitis. The chain recombines TRBV28 with TRBJ1-1; D remains ambiguous. In nucleotides, the CDR3 is TGTGCCAGCAGAAAAGGTCGGGGTCGGACTGAAGCTTTCTTT. Translation: CASRKGRGRTEAFF.